This entry lists 20 T cell receptor beta chains sequenced from one sample in a study of CD8+CD57+ T cells in acquired aplastic anemia (dated by TCRdb to the late 2010s). The sequencer listed for this sample is Illumina HiSeq 2000. Genomic DNA was used as template for profiling of TCR beta VDJ combinations and CDR3 sequences. The public sequencing data were trimmed at Q25 with fastp and processed into clonotypes with MiXCR by TCRdb, which kept only in-frame beta chains. Each entry merges the rows of one CDR3 protein and shows their most common DNA and genes. The sample yields roughly 200,000 distinct CDR3 sequences; roughly 63% were counted once. The ten largest clones capture 40% to 50% of the sample. Patients chosen for sequencing had shown expansion of CD8+CD57+ cells by flow cytometry. The sample taken for sequencing was sorted CD4+, CD8+, or CD8+CD57+ T cells (not recorded which) from PBMCs. These receptors were collected from a human donor with aplastic anemia.

This clonotype was detected many times. The chain uses TRBV13 and TRBJ1-5, with a possible D match to TRBD1 (6 bases). Per germline, CDR1 PRHDT and CDR2 FYEKMQ (reference sequence). V lost 2 bases and J 6 bases, leaving 11 bases between the germline ends. This CDR3 contains 14 residues. CDR3 in DNA: TGTGCCAGCAGCTTAAAGGGGGGCGGTCAGCCCCAGCATTTT. This sequence encodes CASSLKGGGQPQHF.

This sequence joins TRBV10-3 and TRBJ1-1; D is uncertain. CDR3 length: 14 amino acids. CDR1 is ENHRY, CDR2 SYGVKD, per germline. V was shortened by 6 bases and J by 1 base, with 12 bases between the two germline ends. DNA of the CDR3: TGTGCCATCAGCTCGACCCTTTCGAACACTGAAGCTTTCTTT. It translates to CAISSTLSNTEAFF.

The rearrangement joins TRBV19 to TRBJ2-2; the D gene is possibly TRBD2 (5 bases). Per the germline V gene, CDR1 is LNHDA and CDR2 is SQIVND (reference sequence). V was shortened by 0 bases and J by 13 bases, with 6 bases between the two germline ends. The CDR3 runs 11 residues. In DNA, the CDR3 is TGTGCCAGTAGTATAGATCGGGGGCTGTTTTTT. This encodes CASSIDRGLFF.

This clonotype was recorded a few times. The chain carries TRBV7-6 and TRBJ2-7, with 8 bases fitting TRBD2. The CDR3 contains 15 residues. J gave up 2 bases and V 1 base, and 4 bases lay outside the gene matches. Germline V gene data show CDR1 as SGHVS and CDR2 as FNYEAQ. CDR3 protein: CASSLEVGRAYEQYF. The CDR3 DNA is TGTGCCAGCAGCTTAGAGGTCGGGAGGGCCTACGAGCAGTACTTC.

V is TRBV7-9 and J is TRBJ1-6, with D tentatively TRBD1 (6 bases). The germline CDR1 and CDR2 sequences are SEHNR and FQNEAQ (reference sequence). The CDR3 is 15 amino acids. V gave up 1 base and J gave up 9 bases, with 13 bases separating them. This CDR3 is CASSLGGIRGSPLHF. The CDR3, as DNA: TGTGCCAGCAGCTTAGGAGGGATCAGGGGTTCACCCCTCCACTTT.

The chain joins TRBV9 to TRBJ2-7; TRBD2 agrees at 9 bases. The CDR3 is 17 amino acids. The junction had 14 bases not matched to a gene; V was cut back by 5 bases and J by 2 bases. Germline V gives CDR1 SGDLS, CDR2 YYNGEE. The CDR3 protein is CASSETGTSGLTYEQYF. Here the CDR3 DNA reads TGTGCCAGCAGTGAAACGGGCACTAGCGGGCTTACCTACGAGCAGTACTTC.

This clonotype occurred a few times. This chain joins TRBV5-4 and TRBJ2-7; 11 bases match TRBD2. The CDR3 runs 14 residues. V dropped 3 bases and J dropped 7; count of bases not matched to a gene: 6. The germline V gene encodes CDR1 SGHNT and CDR2 YYREEE (reference sequence). For the CDR3, the DNA is TGTGCCAGCAGCTCCCGGACTAGCGGGTCTGAGCAGTACTTC. Protein product: CASSSRTSGSEQYF.

Concerning this clonotype: A single base separates this from a much larger clone, so it may be a read error. The J gene is TRBJ2-3, the V gene TRBV5-1; TRBD1 or TRBD2 may be the D gene (5 bases each). This CDR3 is built from 16 residues. The V gene's germline CDR1 is SGHRS and CDR2 YFSETQ. This CDR3 is CAGSLEGRHSTDTQYF. In DNA, the CDR3 is TGCGCCGGCAGCCTAGAGGGGAGACATAGCACAGATACGCAGTATTTT.

The CDR3 DNA follows: TGTGCCAGCAGCCAAGGAGTCGTGGACAGGGGAGGAGAGACCCAGTACTTC. It is translated as CASSQGVVDRGGETQYF. The chain uses TRBV11-2 and TRBJ2-5, with TRBD1 matching over 9 bases. J was trimmed by 4 bases and V by 5 bases; bases with no gene match: 14. Germline assignment: CDR1 SGHAT and CDR2 FQNNGV. The CDR3 runs to 17 residues.

This clonotype occurred once. The CDR3 sequence is CASRLAESYEQYF. DNA of the CDR3: TGTGCCAGCAGACTAGCGGAAAGCTACGAGCAGTACTTC. This chain connects TRBV7-9 to TRBJ2-7; 8 bases align to TRBD2. V lost 6 bases to trimming and J lost 3 bases; unmatched junction nucleotides: 4. Germline values: CDR1 SEHNR, CDR2 FQNEAQ (reference sequence). The CDR3 covers 13 residues. Looking up the rest from reference TRBV7-9 and TRBJ2-7 gives the full variable domain: DTGVSQNPRHKITKRGQNVTFRCDPISEHNRLYWYRQTLGQGPEFLTYFQNEAQLEKSRLLSDRFSAERPKGSFSTLEIQRTEQGDSAMYLCASRLAESYEQYFGPGTRLTVT.

Ten or more counts support this clonotype. The chain uses TRBV4-1 and TRBJ2-1, with unresolved D. Trimming left V 0 bases short and J 8 bases short, with 8 bases between. This CDR3 spans 13 amino acids. Germline V CDR1 and CDR2: MGHRA, YSYEKL. The CDR3 DNA reads TGCGCCAGCAGCCAAGATACTGGGGATGAGCAGTTCTTC. This encodes CASSQDTGDEQFF.

This clonotype was counted only a few times. The chain joins TRBV20-1 to TRBJ2-3; 8 bases align to TRBD2. The ends lost 0 bases at V and 2 bases at J; junction bases unmatched: 7. The CDR3 totals 16 residues. Germline V gives CDR1 DFQATT, CDR2 SNEGSKA (reference sequence). CDR3 DNA sequence: TGCAGTGCTAGAGATTTCGCGGGGGGCACCACAGATACGCAGTATTTT. This codes for CSARDFAGGTTDTQYF.

This clonotype appeared many times. The J gene is TRBJ1-2, the V gene TRBV5-4; 7 bases are shared with TRBD1. Trimming took 0 bases from V and 4 from J; bases not matched to a gene: 6. This CDR3 has 15 residues. Germline V gene sequence: CDR1 SGHNT, CDR2 YYREEE (reference sequence). The CDR3 protein is CASSLGVQGGYGYTF. CDR3 DNA: TGTGCCAGCAGCTTGGGGGTTCAGGGGGGCTATGGCTACACCTTC.

This clonotype has ten or more counts. The chain links TRBV14 to TRBJ1-6, with D perhaps matching TRBD1 (5 bases). The germline gives CDR1 SGHDN, CDR2 FVKESK. Trimming took 3 bases from V and 7 from J, leaving 16 bases between them. CDR3 length equals 16 residues. CDR3 sequence reads: CASSQGRAGGNSPLHF. CDR3 sequence (DNA): TGTGCCAGCAGCCAGGGACGGGCGGGGGGAAATTCACCCCTCCACTTT.

The table lists this clonotype with a count of one. V usage is TRBV6-1 and J usage is TRBJ1-3, with a tentative D call TRBD1 (6 bases). Per the germline V gene, CDR1 is MNHNS and CDR2 is SASEGT. The CDR3 contains 14 residues. V lost 5 bases and J lost 7, with 15 bases in between. In DNA form, the CDR3 reads TGTGCCAGCAGTCAAGGACAGTTCTTGAACACCATATATTTT. Amino acid sequence: CASSQGQFLNTIYF.

This clonotype was seen at least ten times. V gene TRBV11-1 combines with J gene TRBJ2-7; perhaps TRBD2 as D (6 bases). Trimming took 5 bases from V and 2 from J, leaving 16 bases between them. The CDR3 has 15 amino acids. Looked up from germline, CDR1 is SGHAT and CDR2 is FQDESV (reference sequence). CDR3 region: CASSLAWGETYEQYF. The CDR3 DNA is TGTGCCAGCAGCCTCGCCTGGGGGGAAACCTACGAGCAGTACTTC.

This clonotype was observed a single time. The chain employs TRBV4-1 and TRBJ2-7; D is uncertain. The CDR3 spans 12 residues. Trimming removed 0 bases at V and 5 bases at J, with 5 bases between. Germline lookup yields CDR1 MGHRA and CDR2 YSYEKL. The chain's CDR3 is CASSQDGDEQYF. The CDR3 DNA follows: TGCGCCAGCAGCCAAGATGGGGACGAGCAGTACTTC.

The chain uses TRBV7-8 and TRBJ2-3; D is ambiguous. Trimming took 5 bases from V and 6 from J, leaving 9 bases between them. The germline gives CDR1 SGHVS, CDR2 FQNEAQ. The CDR3 is made up of 12 amino acids. The DNA for the CDR3 is TGTGCCAGCAGCCCAACCATGGATACGCAGTATTTT. Its translation: CASSPTMDTQYF.

The chain employs TRBV7-6 and TRBJ2-7; the D gene could be TRBD1 or TRBD2 (7 bases each). V was cut by 3 bases and J by 4 bases, with 16 bases left in between. CDR1 and CDR2 (germline): SGHVS, FNYEAQ. The CDR3 contains 15 residues. The CDR3 nucleotides are TGTGCCAGCAGCTTGGGGAGGGACAGCCCTTACGAGCAGTACTTC. Its translation is CASSLGRDSPYEQYF.

The chain couples TRBV13 to TRBJ2-7; D call uncertain. The CDR3 loop spans 15 amino acids. Trimming took off 4 bases at V and 1 base at J, with 14 bases between the two ends. Germline values: CDR1 PRHDT, CDR2 FYEKMQ (reference sequence). The CDR3 nucleotides read TGTGCCAGCAGCTCTAGATCGCTGAGGTCCTACGAGCAGTACTTC. Translation gives CASSSRSLRSYEQYF.